Sequencing of this T cell receptor (beta chain) was carried out in a study of CD8 T cells in Susac syndrome. An amount of RNA that ranged from roughly 0.45 to 1 ug was reverse transcribed with random hexamers. MiXCR, applied by TCRdb to the immunoSEQ multiplex PCR reads, yields one record per CDR3 protein. The table lists roughly 190,000 distinct CDR3 sequences, approximately 95% of them singletons, with about 0.1% in the top ten. CDR3 length: 16 residues. CDR1 and CDR2 from the germline V gene are LGHNA and YNFKEQ. The V gene lost 1 base and the J gene lost 1 base, with 10 bases spanning the gap. The sequenced material came from CD4+ T cells from PBMCs. The chain joins TRBV4-2 to TRBJ2-2; D is possibly TRBD2 (6 bases). The sequence was collected from a human donor in good health. The CDR3 nucleotides are TGTGCCAGCAGCCAAGGAGAGGGAGGGAACACCGGGGAGCTGTTTTTT. Protein sequence: CASSQGEGGNTGELFF.